This is a list of T cell receptor beta chains from one sample in a study of blood T cell repertoires in COVID-19. The repertoire was sequenced with immunoSEQ multiplex PCR; TCRdb's copy has only in-frame clones and lacks some. The data show 150,000 to 180,000 clones, approximately 80% seen once. The material sequenced was peripheral blood. The receptors stem from a woman aged 55-70 years with COVID-19, enrolled during active disease. CDR3s include the opening cysteine and the closing phenylalanine or tryptophan. The order of the fields is D gene, clone size, V gene, J gene, CDR3 DNA, CDR3 protein. The D gene is left open where the match is weak. Not all rows give a size; the values are once, few, many and, for expanded clones, a class.

d_gene: NA
abundance: few
v_gene: TRBV10-1
j_gene: TRBJ2-5
CDR3nt: TGCGCCAGCAGCCGACACGTCCAAGAGACCCAGTACTTC
CDR3aa: CASSRHVQETQYF

d_gene: NA
abundance: many
v_gene: TRBV10-3
j_gene: TRBJ1-3
CDR3nt: TGTGCCATCAGTGAGCCCCGCTCTGGAAACACCATATATTTT
CDR3aa: CAISEPRSGNTIYF

d_gene: NA
abundance: NA
v_gene: TRBV7-3
j_gene: TRBJ1-4
CDR3nt: TGTGCCAGCAGCTTATCCGGAGCTAATGAAAAACTGTTTTTT
CDR3aa: CASSLSGANEKLFF

d_gene: NA
abundance: few
v_gene: TRBV2
j_gene: TRBJ1-5
CDR3nt: TGTGCCAGCAGTACCGGGGACTATCAGCCCCAGCATTTT
CDR3aa: CASSTGDYQPQHF

d_gene: TRBD2
abundance: NA
v_gene: TRBV5-4
j_gene: TRBJ2-1
CDR3nt: TGTGCCAGCAGCTTGGATGGCGGGAGGGTAGGTAATGAGCAGTTCTTC
CDR3aa: CASSLDGGRVGNEQFF

d_gene: NA
abundance: NA
v_gene: TRBV7-8
j_gene: TRBJ1-3
CDR3nt: TGTGCCAGCAGCTTAGACGGGGGGTACGGTGGAAACACCATATATTTT
CDR3aa: CASSLDGGYGGNTIYF

d_gene: NA
abundance: NA
v_gene: TRBV4-1
j_gene: TRBJ1-4
CDR3nt: TGCGCCAGCAGCCAAGACACCGGGACACGGAATGAAAAACTGTTTTTT
CDR3aa: CASSQDTGTRNEKLFF

d_gene: TRBD2
abundance: NA
v_gene: TRBV3-1/TRBV3-2
j_gene: TRBJ2-7
CDR3nt: TGTGCCAGCAGCCAAATCCTAGCGGGAGGGGAGCAGTACTTC
CDR3aa: CASSQILAGGEQYF

d_gene: NA
abundance: NA
v_gene: TRBV13
j_gene: TRBJ1-5
CDR3nt: TGTGCCAGCAGCCCGGGGGGCCAGCCCCAGCATTTT
CDR3aa: CASSPGGQPQHF

d_gene: NA
abundance: NA
v_gene: TRBV7-9
j_gene: TRBJ1-1
CDR3nt: TGTGCCAGCAGCTCGTATTCGGGGAACACTGAAGCTTTCTTT
CDR3aa: CASSSYSGNTEAFF

d_gene: TRBD2
abundance: few
v_gene: TRBV15
j_gene: TRBJ2-1
CDR3nt: TGTGCCACCAGCAGAGGGGGAGCGGGAGCGGGTCGGAATGAGCAGTTCTTC
CDR3aa: CATSRGGAGAGRNEQFF

d_gene: TRBD2
abundance: NA
v_gene: TRBV2
j_gene: TRBJ2-3
CDR3nt: TGTGCCAGCAGTGTACTAGCGGGAGGAGGAGATACGCAGTATTTT
CDR3aa: CASSVLAGGGDTQYF

d_gene: NA
abundance: NA
v_gene: TRBV5-1
j_gene: TRBJ1-5
CDR3nt: TGCGCCAGCAGCTACGGTAGCAATCAGCCCCAGCATTTT
CDR3aa: CASSYGSNQPQHF

d_gene: TRBD1
abundance: NA
v_gene: TRBV5-1
j_gene: TRBJ2-7
CDR3nt: TGCGCCAGCAGCTCCTCCGGGACAGGGGTCGAGCAGTACTTC
CDR3aa: CASSSSGTGVEQYF

d_gene: NA
abundance: NA
v_gene: TRBV4-2
j_gene: TRBJ2-3
CDR3nt: TGTGCCAGCAGCCAAGGGTCCGGGGACACAGATACGCAGTATTTT
CDR3aa: CASSQGSGDTDTQYF

d_gene: NA
abundance: NA
v_gene: TRBV4-1
j_gene: TRBJ2-3
CDR3nt: TGCGCCAGCAGCCAAGTCCGAGGCACAGATACGCAGTATTTT
CDR3aa: CASSQVRGTDTQYF

d_gene: NA
abundance: NA
v_gene: TRBV7-9
j_gene: TRBJ1-2
CDR3nt: TGTGCCAGCAGCTTAGGGCAGAACTATGGCTACACCTTC
CDR3aa: CASSLGQNYGYTF

d_gene: NA
abundance: NA
v_gene: TRBV6-5
j_gene: TRBJ1-1
CDR3nt: TGTGCCAGCATCGGAGGCACAGGGTGGAACACTGAAGCTTTCTTT
CDR3aa: CASIGGTGWNTEAFF

d_gene: NA
abundance: NA
v_gene: TRBV5-5
j_gene: TRBJ1-2
CDR3nt: TGTGCCAGCAGCTTGGTAGACTTATCTAACTATGGCTACACCTTC
CDR3aa: CASSLVDLSNYGYTF

d_gene: TRBD1
abundance: few
v_gene: TRBV5-1
j_gene: TRBJ2-3
CDR3nt: TGCGCCAGCAGGGTCAAGGACAGGGCCGGGTTATCCACAGATACGCAGTATTTT
CDR3aa: CASRVKDRAGLSTDTQYF

d_gene: NA
abundance: NA
v_gene: TRBV20-1
j_gene: TRBJ2-7
CDR3nt: TGCAGTGCTAGTGAAGCGGCATTTACCCTCTACGAGCAGTACTTC
CDR3aa: CSASEAAFTLYEQYF

d_gene: NA
abundance: NA
v_gene: TRBV5-1
j_gene: TRBJ1-1
CDR3nt: TGCGCCAGCAGCCCGCAGACAAGGTCCGAGATGAACACTGAAGCTTTCTTT
CDR3aa: CASSPQTRSEMNTEAFF

d_gene: NA
abundance: NA
v_gene: TRBV2
j_gene: TRBJ1-5
CDR3nt: TGTGCCAGCACCCAAGGTGCATCGGGTTACAATCAGCCCCAGCATTTT
CDR3aa: CASTQGASGYNQPQHF

d_gene: NA
abundance: NA
v_gene: TRBV6-5
j_gene: TRBJ2-7
CDR3nt: TGTGCCAGCAGTCTGACAAATTTGTCGGTCGAGCAGTACTTC
CDR3aa: CASSLTNLSVEQYF

d_gene: NA
abundance: NA
v_gene: TRBV7-2
j_gene: TRBJ2-2
CDR3nt: TGTGCCAGCAGCTTGGTCAGGGCCGGGGAGCTGTTTTTT
CDR3aa: CASSLVRAGELFF

d_gene: TRBD2
abundance: NA
v_gene: TRBV7-9
j_gene: TRBJ2-1
CDR3nt: TGTGCCACCTTGGGACTAGCGGGATCTGAGCAGTTCTTC
CDR3aa: CATLGLAGSEQFF

d_gene: TRBD1
abundance: NA
v_gene: TRBV18
j_gene: TRBJ1-1
CDR3nt: TGTGCCAGCTCACCGCTATTACAGGGGGCGCAGAACACTGAAGCTTTCTTT
CDR3aa: CASSPLLQGAQNTEAFF

d_gene: TRBD1
abundance: NA
v_gene: TRBV13
j_gene: TRBJ2-7
CDR3nt: TGTGCCAGCAGCCCGAGAAGGAAAGGACAGGGCTACGAGCAGTACTTC
CDR3aa: CASSPRRKGQGYEQYF

d_gene: NA
abundance: few
v_gene: TRBV19
j_gene: TRBJ2-4
CDR3nt: TGTGCCAGTAGTATCCCAAGGGGCGAAAAAAACATTCAGTACTTC
CDR3aa: CASSIPRGEKNIQYF

d_gene: TRBD1
abundance: NA
v_gene: TRBV5-1
j_gene: TRBJ1-4
CDR3nt: TGCGCCAGCAGCACAGGGGGGGCAACTAATGAAAAACTGTTTTTT
CDR3aa: CASSTGGATNEKLFF

d_gene: TRBD1
abundance: NA
v_gene: TRBV27
j_gene: TRBJ1-2
CDR3nt: TGTGCCAGCAGTTTATATACAGGGGGCAGCTACACCTTC
CDR3aa: CASSLYTGGSYTF

d_gene: NA
abundance: NA
v_gene: TRBV5-4
j_gene: TRBJ1-1
CDR3nt: TGTGCCAGCAGCTTGGTAGCCCGGGGTAACACTGAAGCTTTCTTT
CDR3aa: CASSLVARGNTEAFF

d_gene: TRBD2
abundance: NA
v_gene: TRBV15
j_gene: TRBJ2-3
CDR3nt: TGTGCCACCAGCAGAGAGAGGAGCGGGGGCACAGATACGCAGTATTTT
CDR3aa: CATSRERSGGTDTQYF

d_gene: NA
abundance: NA
v_gene: TRBV5-4
j_gene: TRBJ2-5
CDR3nt: TGTGCCAGCAGCTTCAGGGATCTCCAAGAGACCCAGTACTTC
CDR3aa: CASSFRDLQETQYF

d_gene: NA
abundance: NA
v_gene: TRBV29-1
j_gene: TRBJ2-3
CDR3nt: TGCAGCGGGTTCCCTCTCTACACAGATACGCAGTATTTT
CDR3aa: CSGFPLYTDTQYF

d_gene: NA
abundance: NA
v_gene: TRBV11-1
j_gene: TRBJ1-1
CDR3nt: TGTGCCAGCAGCCCCCTCACAGGGACTGAAGCTTTCTTT
CDR3aa: CASSPLTGTEAFF

d_gene: TRBD1
abundance: NA
v_gene: TRBV18
j_gene: TRBJ1-6
CDR3nt: TGTGCCAGCTCATCGGACAGGGATTCACCCCTCCACTTT
CDR3aa: CASSSDRDSPLHF

d_gene: NA
abundance: NA
v_gene: TRBV7-9
j_gene: TRBJ1-3
CDR3nt: TGTGCCAGCAGCTTATTGTCGGGGTTCACAAACTCTGGAAACACCATATATTTT
CDR3aa: CASSLLSGFTNSGNTIYF

d_gene: NA
abundance: once
v_gene: TRBV2
j_gene: TRBJ1-2
CDR3nt: TGTGCCAGCAGTGATACAGGCTACTATGGCTACACCTTC
CDR3aa: CASSDTGYYGYTF

d_gene: NA
abundance: NA
v_gene: TRBV12-3/TRBV12-4
j_gene: TRBJ1-2
CDR3nt: TGTGCCAGCAGCCAGAGGGATAACTATGGCTACACCTTC
CDR3aa: CASSQRDNYGYTF

d_gene: NA
abundance: NA
v_gene: TRBV18
j_gene: TRBJ1-1
CDR3nt: TGTGCCAGCTCACCTCCTTGGGGGGTAAACACTGAAGCTTTCTTT
CDR3aa: CASSPPWGVNTEAFF

d_gene: TRBD1
abundance: NA
v_gene: TRBV18
j_gene: TRBJ1-1
CDR3nt: TGTGCCAGCTCACCACTGGGACAGGGCTCTGAAGCTTTCTTT
CDR3aa: CASSPLGQGSEAFF